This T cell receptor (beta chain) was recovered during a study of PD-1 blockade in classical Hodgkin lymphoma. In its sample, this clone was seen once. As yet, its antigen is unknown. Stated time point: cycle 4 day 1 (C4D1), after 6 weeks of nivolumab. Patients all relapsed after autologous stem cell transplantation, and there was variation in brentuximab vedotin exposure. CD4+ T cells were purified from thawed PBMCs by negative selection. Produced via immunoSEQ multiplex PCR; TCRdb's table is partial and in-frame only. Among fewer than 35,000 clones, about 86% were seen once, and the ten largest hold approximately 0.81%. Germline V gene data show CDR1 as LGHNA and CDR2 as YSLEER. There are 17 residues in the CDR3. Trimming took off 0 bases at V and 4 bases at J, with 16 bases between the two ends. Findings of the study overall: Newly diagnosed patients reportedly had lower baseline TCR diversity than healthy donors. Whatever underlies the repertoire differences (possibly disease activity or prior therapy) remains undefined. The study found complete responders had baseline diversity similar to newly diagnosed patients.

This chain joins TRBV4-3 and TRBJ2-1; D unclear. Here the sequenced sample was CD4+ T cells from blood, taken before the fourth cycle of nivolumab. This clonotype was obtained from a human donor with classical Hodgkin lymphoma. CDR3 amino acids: CASSQDLPSHTYNEQFF. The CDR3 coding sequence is TGCGCCAGCAGCCAAGATCTCCCATCCCATACTTACAATGAGCAGTTCTTC.